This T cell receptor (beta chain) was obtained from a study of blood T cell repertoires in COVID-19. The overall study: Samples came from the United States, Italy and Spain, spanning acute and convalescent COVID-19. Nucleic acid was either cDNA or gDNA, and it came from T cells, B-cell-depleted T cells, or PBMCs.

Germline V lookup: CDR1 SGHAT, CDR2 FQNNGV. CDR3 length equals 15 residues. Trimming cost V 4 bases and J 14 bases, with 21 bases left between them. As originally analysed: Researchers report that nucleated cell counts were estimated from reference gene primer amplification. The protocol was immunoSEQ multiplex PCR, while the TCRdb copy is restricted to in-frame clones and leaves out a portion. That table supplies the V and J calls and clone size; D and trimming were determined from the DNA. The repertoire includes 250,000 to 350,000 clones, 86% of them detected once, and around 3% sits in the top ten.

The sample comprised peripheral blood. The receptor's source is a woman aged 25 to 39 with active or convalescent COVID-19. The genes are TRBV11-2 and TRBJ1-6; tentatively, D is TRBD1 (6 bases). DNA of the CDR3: TGTGCCAGCAGCTCCCCATCGAGACAGGCTTTCACCCTCCACTTT. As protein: CASSSPSRQAFTLHF.